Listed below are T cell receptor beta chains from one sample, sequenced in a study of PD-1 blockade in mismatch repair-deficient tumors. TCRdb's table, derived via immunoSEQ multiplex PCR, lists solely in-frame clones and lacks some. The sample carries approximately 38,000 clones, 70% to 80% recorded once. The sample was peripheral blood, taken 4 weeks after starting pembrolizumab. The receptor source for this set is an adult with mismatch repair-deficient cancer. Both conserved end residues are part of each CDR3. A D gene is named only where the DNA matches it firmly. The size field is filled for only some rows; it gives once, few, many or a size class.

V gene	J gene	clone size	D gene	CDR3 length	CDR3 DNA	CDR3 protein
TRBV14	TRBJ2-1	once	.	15	TGTGCCAGCAGCCAAGTCCCGGGAGACCCCAATGAGCAGTTCTTC	CASSQVPGDPNEQFF
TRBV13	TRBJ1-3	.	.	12	TGTGCCAGCAGGAACTCTGGAAACACCATATATTTT	CASRNSGNTIYF
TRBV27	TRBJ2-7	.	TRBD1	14	TGTGCCAGCAGGCCCGGGACAGGGGTCTACGAGCAGTACTTC	CASRPGTGVYEQYF
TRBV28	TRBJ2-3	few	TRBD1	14	TGTGCCAGCAGTGGGACAGGGGCCACAGATACGCAGTATTTT	CASSGTGATDTQYF
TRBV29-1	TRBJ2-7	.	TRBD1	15	TGCAGCGTTGCTACCGGAGGGACAGGGGACTACGAGCAGTACTTC	CSVATGGTGDYEQYF
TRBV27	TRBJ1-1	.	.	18	TGTGCCAGCAGTTTAATTCGCGGGGGCGGGCGGACGAACACTGAAGCTTTCTTT	CASSLIRGGGRTNTEAFF
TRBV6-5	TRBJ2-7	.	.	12	TGTGCCAGCAGTTACCGTTTAGACGAGCAGTACTTC	CASSYRLDEQYF
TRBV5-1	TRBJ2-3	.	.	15	TGCGCCAGCAGCTTCTACGGGACTAGCACAGATACGCAGTATTTT	CASSFYGTSTDTQYF
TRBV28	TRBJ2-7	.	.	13	TGTGCCAGCAGCCACGGACCCCCCTACGAGCAGTACTTC	CASSHGPPYEQYF
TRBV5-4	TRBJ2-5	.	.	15	TGTGCCAGCAGTCGAACAACCGGGACGGTAGAGACCCAGTACTTC	CASSRTTGTVETQYF
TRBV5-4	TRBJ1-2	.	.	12	TGTGCCAGCAGCAACTTTAACTATGGCTACACCTTC	CASSNFNYGYTF
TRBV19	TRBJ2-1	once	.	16	TGTGCCAGTAGTATAGTCCGGGGCGGGTCCTACAATGAGCAGTTCTTC	CASSIVRGGSYNEQFF
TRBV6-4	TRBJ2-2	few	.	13	TGTGCCAGCAGTGACTCGGAGTCCGGGGAGCTGTTTTTT	CASSDSESGELFF
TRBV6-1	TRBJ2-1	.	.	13	TGTGCCAGCAGTGAAGTGACTGATAGACGGCGGTTCTTC	CASSEVTDRRRFF
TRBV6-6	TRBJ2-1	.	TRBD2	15	TGTGCCAGCAAGACTAGCGGGGCCTCCTACAATGAGCAGTTCTTC	CASKTSGASYNEQFF
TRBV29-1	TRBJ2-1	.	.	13	TGCAGCGTTGAGGGCGGGTCCTACAATGAGCAGTTCTTC	CSVEGGSYNEQFF
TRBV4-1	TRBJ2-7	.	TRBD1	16	TGCGCCAGCAGCCATCAGACAGGGGCCACCTTCTACGAGCAGTACTTC	CASSHQTGATFYEQYF
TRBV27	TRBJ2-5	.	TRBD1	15	TGTGCCAGCAGTTTATACCCCGACAGGGCAGGGACCCAGTACTTC	CASSLYPDRAGTQYF
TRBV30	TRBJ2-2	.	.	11	TGTGCCTGGAAGGTGACCGGGGAGCTGTTTTTT	CAWKVTGELFF
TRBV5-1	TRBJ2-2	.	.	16	TGCGCCAGCACTCTCCCCGGGACACAGAACACCGGGGAGCTGTTTTTT	CASTLPGTQNTGELFF
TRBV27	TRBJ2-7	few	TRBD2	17	TGTGCCAGCAGTACTAGTCTATCCCCGTTTGGGAGGGAGGAGCAGTACTTC	CASSTSLSPFGREEQYF
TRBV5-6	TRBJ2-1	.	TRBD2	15	TGTGCCAGCAGCTTTAGGTTAGCGGGAGGGAATGAGCAGTTCTTC	CASSFRLAGGNEQFF
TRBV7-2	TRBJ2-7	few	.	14	TGTGCCAGCAGCTTAATTGCGGGTCCCTACGAGCAGTACTTC	CASSLIAGPYEQYF
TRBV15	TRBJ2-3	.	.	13	TGTGCCACCAGCCCCCGGCGGGACAGTTCCTTCCTTTTT	CATSPRRDSSFLF
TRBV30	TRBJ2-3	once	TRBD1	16	TGTGCCTGGACCGGCTTCGACAGGGGCCACACAGATACGCAGTATTTT	CAWTGFDRGHTDTQYF
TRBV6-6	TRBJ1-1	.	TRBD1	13	TGTGCCAGCAGTCTAAGACAGGGCACTGAAGCTTTCTTT	CASSLRQGTEAFF
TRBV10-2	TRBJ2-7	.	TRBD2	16	TGCGCCAGCAGTGAGTCACCTAGCGGTAGCTCCTACGAGCAGTACTTC	CASSESPSGSSYEQYF
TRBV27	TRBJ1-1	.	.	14	TGTGCCAGCAGTTTATCGGGGGGGAACACTGAAGCTTTCTTT	CASSLSGGNTEAFF
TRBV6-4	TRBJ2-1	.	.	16	TGTGCCAGCAGTCCTTGGGCGTTGAGCTCCTACAATGAGCAGTTCTTC	CASSPWALSSYNEQFF
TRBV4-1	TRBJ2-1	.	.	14	TGCGCCAGCAGCCAAGCTCTAGATGGCAATGAGCAGTTCTTC	CASSQALDGNEQFF
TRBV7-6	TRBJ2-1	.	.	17	TGTGCCAGCAGCTTAAGAAGCGGACATACCCGGGGGAATGAGCAGTTCTTC	CASSLRSGHTRGNEQFF
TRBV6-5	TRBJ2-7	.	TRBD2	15	TGTGCCAGCAGTTACTGGACTAGCGGGAGGAGGGAGCAGTACTTC	CASSYWTSGRREQYF
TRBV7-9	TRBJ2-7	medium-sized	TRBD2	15	TGTGCCAGCAGCTTAATAGCGGGAGTAATCTACGAGCAGTACTTC	CASSLIAGVIYEQYF
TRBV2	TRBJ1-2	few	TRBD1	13	TGTGCCAGCCAAGGACAGGGGGCTTTTGGCTACACCTTC	CASQGQGAFGYTF
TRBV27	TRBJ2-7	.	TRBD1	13	TGTGCCATCGGTGTGGGACAGGGAGCCGAGCAGTACTTC	CAIGVGQGAEQYF